The 31 T cell receptor beta chains in this list originate from one sample, sequenced in a study. Treg sorting used a CD4+CD25+CD127-/low gate. TCRdb re-analysed the 5' RACE reads in MiXCR, keeping a single row per CDR3 protein. This table has approximately 57,000 distinct CDR3 sequences, 20% to 25% appearing once. Sequenced input: tumor-infiltrating Tregs sorted from the breast tumor. The source of these receptors is a female donor with breast cancer.

In regard to this clonotype: A much bigger clone sits one base away, suggesting this may be a read error. This chain joins TRBV7-9 and TRBJ1-5; no clear D. The germline V gene has CDR1 SEHNR and CDR2 FQNEAQ (reference sequence). This CDR3 comprises 12 residues. CDR3 amino acids: CTSSLSGQPQHF. Here the CDR3 DNA reads TGTACCAGCAGCTTATCCGGACAGCCCCAGCATTTT.

Remarks on this clonotype: A junction boundary mismatches the germline segment, possibly from a read error. The genes are TRBV4-1 and TRBJ2-1; D is uncertain. The CDR3 spans 15 residues. Germline V CDR1 and CDR2: MGHRA, YSYEKL. CDR3 residues: CASSQGALSYNEQFF. As DNA, the CDR3 is TGCGCCAGCAGTCAAGGAGCCCTCTCCTACAATGAGCAGTTCTTC.

Notes on this clonotype: A much larger clone differs by one base, so this may be a read error. The chain couples TRBV4-1 to TRBJ1-1; no clear D gene. Germline CDR1 and CDR2: MGHRA and YSYEKL. The V gene lost 1 base and the J gene lost 10 bases, with 10 bases spanning the gap. The CDR3 spans 12 residues. The DNA of the CDR3 is TGCGCCAGCAGCCAAGTTGAGTGGGGAGCTTTCTTT. Its protein product is CASSQVEWGAFF.

The genes are TRBV24-1 and TRBJ1-2; no clear D gene. CDR1 is KGHDR, CDR2 SFDVKD, per germline. The CDR3 is 12 amino acids. With 3 bases removed from V and 8 bases from J, the gap between germline ends came to 9 bases. CDR3: CATSDTARGYTF. The DNA for the CDR3 is TGTGCCACCAGTGATACTGCCCGGGGCTACACCTTC.

This clonotype was seen only a few times. The chain links TRBV28 to TRBJ1-4; D gene uncertain. Trimming shortened V by 8 bases and J by 3 bases, and 10 bases separated the two germline ends. CDR3 length: 13 residues. In germline, CDR1 is MDHEN, CDR2 SYDVKM. CDR3 protein: CASLRQPNEKLFF. Here the CDR3 DNA reads TGTGCCAGCCTCAGACAACCTAATGAAAAACTGTTTTTT.

This clonotype came up a few times. The J gene is TRBJ1-1, the V gene TRBV5-5; D remains ambiguous. The CDR3 sequence is 13 residues long. CDR1 is SGHKS and CDR2 is YYEKEE in the germline V gene (reference sequence). The germline V and J ends were trimmed by 0 bases and 3 bases, with 6 bases remaining between them. In DNA, the CDR3 is TGTGCCAGCAGCTTGGCAGGAGACACTGAAGCTTTCTTT. It is translated as CASSLAGDTEAFF. Full variable domain (missing parts from reference TRBV5-5 and TRBJ1-1): DAGVTQSPTHLIKTRGQQVTLRCSPISGHKSVSWYQQVLGQGPQFIFQYYEKEERGRGNFPDRFSARQFPNYSSELNVNALLLGDSALYLCASSLAGDTEAFFGQGTRLTVV.

The CDR3, as DNA: TGTGCCAGCAGCTTAAGGAGGGCGAACACCGGGGAGCTGTTTTTT. Its translation is CASSLRRANTGELFF. The chain employs TRBV7-2 and TRBJ2-2, with D possibly being TRBD2 (6 bases). Germline V gene lookup returns CDR1 SGHTA and CDR2 FQGNSA. The V end lost 2 bases, the J end lost 0 bases, and 7 bases lay between the germline ends. This CDR3 has 15 residues. Together with reference TRBV7-2 and TRBJ2-2, the CDR3 gives the full variable domain: GAGVSQSPSNKVTEKGKDVELRCDPISGHTALYWYRQSLGQGLEFLIYFQGNSAPDKSGLPSDRFSAERTGGSVSTLTIQRTQQEDSAVYLCASSLRRANTGELFFGEGSRLTVL.

In its sample, this clonotype was seen a few times. The chain links TRBV5-6 to TRBJ2-2; no definite D call. V was pared by 4 bases and J by 1 base, with 2 bases between. Germline CDR1 SGHDT, CDR2 YYEEEE. This CDR3 comprises 12 residues. The CDR3 region has the DNA TGTGCCAGCAGCCGGAACACCGGGGAGCTGTTTTTT. Translation: CASSRNTGELFF.

Concerning this clonotype: A much larger clone lies one base from this, so it may be a read error. This rearrangement joins TRBV6-2 or TRBV6-3 to TRBJ2-3; the match to TRBD2 covers 7 bases. The V and J ends lost 4 bases and 10 bases, in that order; junction bases with no gene match: 5. The CDR3 is 12 amino acids. Per germline, CDR1 MNHEY and CDR2 SVGEGT. As DNA, the CDR3 is TGTGCCAGCAGTTTACTCCGGGGGGCGCAGTATTTT. Its translation is CASSLLRGAQYF.

This clonotype has a handful of counts. This chain joins TRBV5-1 and TRBJ1-4; D perhaps matches TRBD1 (5 bases). CDR3 length: 12 amino acids. Trimming stripped 4 bases from V and 8 bases from J, with 9 bases between. Germline CDR1 is SGHRS and CDR2 is YFSETQ. The CDR3 nucleotides read TGCGCCAGCAGCCTTCAGGGCGAAAAACTGTTTTTT. Protein: CASSLQGEKLFF. The full variable domain, with the rest looked up from reference TRBV5-1 and TRBJ1-4, is KAGVTQTPRYLIKTRGQQVTLSCSPISGHRSVSWYQQTPGQGLQFLFEYFSETQRNKGNFPGRFSGRQFSNSRSEMNVSTLELGDSALYLCASSLQGEKLFFGSGTQLSVL.

This clonotype was seen only a few times. V and J are TRBV5-1 and TRBJ2-7; either TRBD1 or TRBD2 may fit D (5 bases each). The length of the CDR3 is 16 residues. Per germline, CDR1 SGHRS and CDR2 YFSETQ. V lost 0 bases and J 0 bases, leaving 13 bases between the germline ends. CDR3 region: CASSLGIGTYSYEQYF. Written as DNA, the CDR3 is TGCGCCAGCAGCTTGGGTATCGGGACCTACTCCTACGAGCAGTACTTC.

Concerning this clonotype: A single base separates this from a much larger clone, so it may be a read error. In nucleotides, the CDR3 is TGCGTCAGCAGCCCCGACAGGAAAGGCCAGGATACGCAGTATTTT. This sequence encodes CVSSPDRKGQDTQYF. The chain links TRBV4-1 to TRBJ2-3, with D possibly TRBD1 on 6 matching bases. The length of the CDR3 is 15 residues. CDR1 and CDR2 (germline): MGHRA, YSYEKL.

This chain joins TRBV20-1 and TRBJ2-7; D perhaps matches TRBD2 (5 bases). Germline V lookup: CDR1 DFQATT, CDR2 SNEGSKA (reference sequence). This CDR3 is 13 amino acids long. Trimming left V 2 bases short and J 6 bases short, with 14 bases between. In nucleotides, the CDR3 is TGCAGTGCTAGAAGGAGGTACCCGGGCGAGCAGTACTTC. It encodes CSARRRYPGEQYF.

There are many counts of this clonotype. The chain links TRBV5-1 to TRBJ2-3, with D hard to call. The CDR3 has 13 amino acids. Germline V CDR1 and CDR2: SGHRS, YFSETQ. V was clipped by 0 bases and J by 4 bases, with 6 bases between them. Written as DNA, the CDR3 is TGCGCCAGCAGCTTGGGGCTCGCAGATACGCAGTATTTT. Its protein is CASSLGLADTQYF.

This clonotype was counted a few times. The chain links TRBV5-4 to TRBJ1-2; no clear D. The germline V gene encodes CDR1 SGHNT and CDR2 YYREEE (reference sequence). The CDR3 loop spans 13 amino acids. V was clipped by 0 bases and J by 8 bases, with 11 bases between them. The CDR3 spells CASSLEQARGYTF. The CDR3 DNA follows: TGTGCCAGCAGCTTGGAGCAGGCACGAGGCTACACCTTC.

Concerning this clonotype itself: One end of the junction does not line up with germline, which may come from a read error. J is TRBJ2-1 and V is TRBV7-7; TRBD2 agrees at 13 bases. The germline V gene has CDR1 SSHAT and CDR2 FNYEAQ (reference sequence). CDR3 size: 13 residues. CDR3 residues: CASSRGLAGEQFF. For the CDR3, the DNA is TGTGCTAGCAGCCGGGGACTAGCGGGGGAGCAGTTCTTC.

The gene calls are TRBV7-9 and TRBJ1-1, with D unclear. V shed 4 bases and J shed 0 bases, with 12 bases lying between them. The CDR3 is 15 residues long. The germline CDR1 and CDR2 sequences are SEHNR and FQNEAQ (reference sequence). The CDR3 reads CASSSPARVNTEAFF. The CDR3, as DNA: TGTGCCAGCAGCTCCCCCGCGAGGGTGAACACTGAAGCTTTCTTT.

This rearrangement joins TRBV24-1 to TRBJ1-1; D unclear. V was clipped by 2 bases and J by 5 bases, with 14 bases between them. CDR1 is KGHDR and CDR2 is SFDVKD in the germline V gene. The CDR3 sequence is 15 residues long. This CDR3 is CATSDSRTAGTEAFF. CDR3 coding DNA: TGTGCCACCAGTGATTCCCGGACCGCGGGGACTGAAGCTTTCTTT.

This clonotype was seen only a few times. V usage is TRBV11-2 and J usage is TRBJ2-1; 15 bases are shared with TRBD2. After removal of 5 bases from V and 4 bases from J, the junction contained 6 bases not matched to a gene. The CDR3 covers 17 residues. The germline CDR1 and CDR2 sequences are SGHAT and FQNNGV. The CDR3 sequence is CASSGLAGGRSYNEQFF. For the CDR3, the DNA is TGTGCCAGCAGCGGACTAGCGGGAGGGCGAAGTTACAATGAGCAGTTCTTC. The complete variable domain, with remaining parts taken from reference TRBV11-2 and TRBJ2-1, reads EAGVAQSPRYKIIEKRQSVAFWCNPISGHATLYWYQQILGQGPKLLIQFQNNGVVDDSQLPKDRFSAERLKGVDSTLKIQPAKLEDSAVYLCASSGLAGGRSYNEQFFGPGTRLTVL.

This clonotype has more than one count but fewer than ten. This rearrangement joins TRBV27 to TRBJ2-3; D possibly corresponds to TRBD2 (6 bases). Germline V gene sequence: CDR1 MNHEY, CDR2 SMNVEV (reference sequence). Trimming removed 5 bases from V and 4 bases from J, with 10 bases in between. The CDR3 spans 13 residues. This CDR3 is CASSPSGADTQYF. Here the CDR3 DNA reads TGTGCCAGCAGTCCGTCGGGGGCAGATACGCAGTATTTT.

This clonotype occurred a few times. CDR3 coding DNA: TGCAGCGTTGAAGACAGGGAGGGGCAGGGGCAGTACTTC. Translating it yields CSVEDREGQGQYF. The chain has TRBV29-1 and TRBJ2-7; 7 bases align to TRBD2. Germline assignment: CDR1 SQVTM and CDR2 ANQGSEA. Losses at the gene ends were 0 bases for V and 9 bases for J; bases not matched to a gene: 8. This CDR3 is built from 13 residues.

This chain uses TRBV5-1 with TRBJ2-3; D possibly corresponds to TRBD2 (5 bases). The CDR3 is 15 amino acids. The V and J ends lost 5 bases and 5 bases respectively, with 18 bases between them. Germline CDR1 SGHRS, CDR2 YFSETQ. The CDR3 nucleotides are TGCGCCAGCAGTCCGGACTTTTCCCGGGAAGATACGCAGTATTTT. Its protein is CASSPDFSREDTQYF. Supplemented by reference TRBV5-1 and TRBJ2-3, the full variable domain reads KAGVTQTPRYLIKTRGQQVTLSCSPISGHRSVSWYQQTPGQGLQFLFEYFSETQRNKGNFPGRFSGRQFSNSRSEMNVSTLELGDSALYLCASSPDFSREDTQYFGPGTRLTVL.

Note on this clonotype: A single base separates this from a much larger clone, so it may be a read error. This chain connects TRBV4-1 to TRBJ1-2; possible D gene TRBD1, 6 bases. The CDR3 spans 14 residues. Germline CDR1 and CDR2: MGHRA and YSYEKL. CDR3 nucleotides: TGCGCCAGCAGCCAACCGGACAGCGTCTATGACTACACCTTC. This translates into CASSQPDSVYDYTF.

The J gene is TRBJ2-5, the V gene TRBV5-1, with TRBD2 matching over 8 bases. The junction had 4 bases not matched to a gene; V was cut back by 1 base and J by 5 bases. Germline loops: CDR1 SGHRS, CDR2 YFSETQ. The CDR3 contains 14 residues. This CDR3 reads CASSLISGMETQYF. In DNA form, the CDR3 reads TGCGCCAGCAGCTTGATTAGCGGGATGGAGACCCAGTACTTC.

This clonotype has at least ten counts. The CDR3 DNA reads as TGCGCCAGCGGGACCGGGACAGGGACTCTGGAGCAGTACTTC. This encodes CASGTGTGTLEQYF. The gene calls are TRBV5-1 and TRBJ2-7, with TRBD1 matching 9 bases. The CDR3 extends over 14 amino acids. V was clipped by 7 bases and J by 7 bases; unmatched bases: 12. Germline-derived CDR1 and CDR2 are SGHRS and YFSETQ.

Concerning this clonotype itself: Just one base apart from a much larger clone, this may be a read error. V gene TRBV10-3 combines with J gene TRBJ1-5; TRBD1 matches 7 bases. Germline V gives CDR1 ENHRY, CDR2 SYGVKD. There are 13 residues in the CDR3. V gave up 6 bases and J gave up 6 bases; unmatched junction bases: 5. CDR3 protein: CAIRDRKGQPQHF. CDR3 nucleotide sequence: TGTGCCATCAGGGACAGGAAGGGTCAGCCCCAGCATTTT.

The V gene is TRBV6-2 or TRBV6-3, the J gene TRBJ1-3; 7 bases align to TRBD1. This CDR3 region has 17 residues. Germline V lookup: CDR1 MNHEY, CDR2 SVGEGT. V shed 3 bases and J 0 bases; nucleotides not matched to a gene: 8. In DNA form, the CDR3 reads TGTGCCAGCAGTTATCCCTCCGGGACAGCCTCTGGAAACACCATATATTTT. It specifies CASSYPSGTASGNTIYF.

For the CDR3, the DNA is TGCAGTGCTAGAGATTCTAGCGGGAATTCATGGGAGCAGTTCTTC. Its translation: CSARDSSGNSWEQFF. The chain employs TRBV20-1 and TRBJ2-1, with 9 bases aligning to TRBD2. Trimming removed 0 bases from V and 10 bases from J; junction bases left unmatched: 10. The V gene's germline CDR1 is DFQATT and CDR2 SNEGSKA (reference sequence). The CDR3 is 15 residues long.

This clonotype appeared many times. The chain carries TRBV20-1 and TRBJ1-5; no clear D. Germline V gene sequence: CDR1 DFQATT, CDR2 SNEGSKA (reference sequence). Trimming removed 0 bases at V and 0 bases at J, with 9 bases between. The CDR3 has 15 residues. The CDR3 here is CSAREGGYSNQPQHF. In nucleotides, the CDR3 is TGCAGTGCTAGAGAAGGAGGCTATAGCAATCAGCCCCAGCATTTT.

The CDR3 nucleotides are TGTGCCAGCAATCCTATTTCGACAGGGCCCAACTATGGCTACACCTTC. Amino acid sequence: CASNPISTGPNYGYTF. This rearrangement joins TRBV6-6 to TRBJ1-2, with TRBD1 identical over 7 bases. V trimming: 7 bases; J trimming: 2 bases; junction bases outside the gene matches: 13. Germline CDR1 MNHNY, CDR2 SVGAGI (reference sequence). The CDR3 extends over 16 amino acids.

This clonotype appeared a few times. The chain links TRBV7-2 to TRBJ1-5; 8 nucleotides line up with TRBD1. This CDR3 region has 15 residues. Germline V gene lookup returns CDR1 SGHTA and CDR2 FQGNSA. V lost 6 bases, J lost 4 bases, and 8 bases stayed unmatched. In DNA form, the CDR3 reads TGTGCCAGCAGGGCACAGGGGGGGCGGAATCAGCCCCAGCATTTT. It is translated as CASRAQGGRNQPQHF.